The present T cell receptor beta chain was sequenced within a study of human T cells and chemical hapten exposure. Germline V gene lookup returns CDR1 MNHNS and CDR2 SASEGT. The CDR3 consists of 14 residues. Trimming stripped 7 bases from V and 3 bases from J, with 15 bases between. TCRdb called the RACE reads again in MiXCR, with one record for every CDR3 protein. Among approximately 100,000 distinct CDR3 sequences listed, 9.2% were seen once. This clonotype appeared many times. As for time point: patch test 2, 6 weeks after DPC sensitization. The treatment denotes: therapeutic diphenylcyclopropenone sensitization with weekly scalp DPC.

The chain couples TRBV6-1 to TRBJ1-1; D is perhaps TRBD1 (6 bases). Here the sequenced sample was whole blood, taken in connection with sensitization to the hapten diphenylcyclopropenone (DPC). The TCR originated in a woman aged 40 to 50 with alopecia areata. Some clones in this sample may be carry-over from other donors' samples. CDR3 amino acids: CASNLQQGYTEAFF. The CDR3 DNA reads as TGTGCCAGCAACCTCCAACAGGGCTACACTGAAGCTTTCTTT.